The 8 T cell receptor beta chains listed next were all sequenced from one sample in a study of long-term antiretroviral therapy in people with HIV. The libraries were made with immunoSEQ v3.0 at survey level. Profiled with immunoSEQ multiplex PCR; TCRdb holds only in-frame clones, not every one. The data hold approximately 14,000 clones, with more than 80% observed a single time. Source: unsorted PBMCs, taken 3.2 years before starting antiretroviral therapy. The receptors derive from a man in his forties with HIV.

The chain recombines TRBV5-1 with TRBJ1-1, with unresolved D. The CDR3 runs to 15 residues. V was clipped by 0 bases and J by 3 bases, with 12 bases between them. The V gene's germline CDR1 is SGHRS and CDR2 YFSETQ. In nucleotides, the CDR3 is TGCGCCAGCAGCTTGGGGGGAGGGCTTTACACTGAAGCTTTCTTT. As protein: CASSLGGGLYTEAFF.

The chain carries TRBV7-9 and TRBJ2-4; D is possibly TRBD1 (6 bases). Germline CDR1 SEHNR, CDR2 FQNEAQ (reference sequence). The V gene lost 1 base and the J gene lost 0 bases, with 13 bases spanning the gap. The CDR3 runs to 17 residues. CDR3 amino acids: CASSLGRLQGAKNIQYF. The DNA of the CDR3 is TGTGCCAGCAGCTTAGGGAGGTTACAGGGAGCCAAAAACATTCAGTACTTC.

The J gene is TRBJ1-2, the V gene TRBV29-1; D is unclear. The CDR3 is 15 residues long. V was clipped by 5 bases and J by 3 bases, with 19 bases between them. Germline CDR1 reads SQVTM; CDR2 reads ANQGSEA. The CDR3 here is CSVQPNRDNYYGYTF. DNA of the CDR3: TGCAGCGTTCAACCGAACAGAGATAATTACTATGGCTACACCTTC.

The chain employs TRBV25-1 and TRBJ2-7, with D possibly being TRBD1 (6 bases). The CDR3 covers 12 residues. The V gene lost 8 bases and the J gene lost 2 bases, with 10 bases spanning the gap. Germline CDR1 reads MGHDK; CDR2 reads SYGVNS. The CDR3: CASGQNPYEQYF. The CDR3 DNA follows: TGTGCCAGCGGACAGAACCCCTACGAGCAGTACTTC.

The gene calls are TRBV30 and TRBJ2-2; either TRBD1 or TRBD2 may fit D (6 bases each). Germline V gene sequence: CDR1 GTSNPN, CDR2 SVGIG (reference sequence). Trimming removed 7 bases at V and 2 bases at J, with 14 bases between. This CDR3 comprises 14 residues. CDR3 loop: CASRRGSNTGELFF. In DNA form, the CDR3 reads TGTGCCTCGAGGAGGGGGTCCAACACCGGGGAGCTGTTTTTT.

The genes are TRBV5-1 and TRBJ2-1, with D perhaps TRBD2 (5 bases). Deletions cut 3 bases from V and 8 bases from J, with 15 bases between. The CDR3 has 14 amino acids. Germline assignment: CDR1 SGHRS and CDR2 YFSETQ. The DNA of the CDR3 is TGCGCCAGCAGCTGGGTCCACTTGGAGGATGAGCAGTTCTTC. Residues: CASSWVHLEDEQFF.

The gene calls are TRBV7-2 and TRBJ2-5, with TRBD2 as a possible D gene (6 bases). Germline loops: CDR1 SGHTA, CDR2 FQGNSA. This CDR3 spans 13 amino acids. Trimming shortened V by 1 base and J by 4 bases, and 7 bases separated the two germline ends. This chain's CDR3 is CASSLGGVETQYF. The CDR3 nucleotides are TGTGCCAGCAGCTTAGGGGGGGTAGAGACCCAGTACTTC.

The chain links TRBV9 to TRBJ1-1, with D maybe TRBD1 (5 bases). V lost 0 bases to trimming and J lost 0 bases, with 9 bases between them. The CDR3 is 15 residues long. CDR1 and CDR2 (germline): SGDLS, YYNGEE. The CDR3 DNA is TGTGCCAGCAGCGTAGGGGGCAGCATGAACACTGAAGCTTTCTTT. Protein: CASSVGGSMNTEAFF.